These T cell receptor beta chains were read from a single sample in a study of identifying expanded T cells in peripheral blood. Only in-frame clones appear in the TCRdb table, and some are missing; sequencing was by immunoSEQ multiplex PCR. The table lists some 78,000 clones, 88% of them singletons. The source material was blood. The receptors stem from a person aged 18 to 75 in good health. The CDR3 runs from the conserved cysteine through the conserved F or W. Each record gives: CDR3 DNA, CDR3 protein, V gene, J gene, clone size, D gene. A D gene is named only where the DNA matches it firmly. The size field is filled for only some rows; it gives once, few, many or a size class.

CDR3nt: TGTGCCTGTGACAGGGGCTCGGGGGATACGCAGTATTTT; CDR3aa: CACDRGSGDTQYF; v_gene: TRBV30; j_gene: TRBJ2-3; abundance: .; d_gene: TRBD1
CDR3nt: TGCGCCAGCAGCTGGGGTGGCACCGGGGAGGAGACCCAGTACTTC; CDR3aa: CASSWGGTGEETQYF; v_gene: TRBV5-1; j_gene: TRBJ2-5; abundance: .; d_gene: .
CDR3nt: TGTGCCAGAGGAGGGGGAGGAGAAGAGACCCAGTACTTC; CDR3aa: CARGGGGEETQYF; v_gene: TRBV2; j_gene: TRBJ2-5; abundance: .; d_gene: .
CDR3nt: TGTGCTAGTGGTCCCGGGCCGCACGCGAACACCGGGGAGCTGTTTTTT; CDR3aa: CASGPGPHANTGELFF; v_gene: TRBV12-5; j_gene: TRBJ2-2; abundance: .; d_gene: .
CDR3nt: TGTGCCAGCAGCTTAGCCAAGCGTTTTGGGGACAGGGAAACCTTC; CDR3aa: CASSLAKRFGDRETF; v_gene: TRBV11-2; j_gene: TRBJ1-2; abundance: .; d_gene: TRBD1
CDR3nt: TGTGCCAGCAGCCTGGGGGTCTACAATGAGCAGTTCTTC; CDR3aa: CASSLGVYNEQFF; v_gene: TRBV11-3; j_gene: TRBJ2-1; abundance: .; d_gene: .
CDR3nt: TGTGCCAGCAGCTTGGGAACCTCCATCTCTGGGGCCAACGTCCTGACTTTC; CDR3aa: CASSLGTSISGANVLTF; v_gene: TRBV5-4; j_gene: TRBJ2-6; abundance: once; d_gene: .
CDR3nt: TGCGCCAGCAGCCAAGACCCGGGACAGGGGGGTGAAAAACTGTTTTTT; CDR3aa: CASSQDPGQGGEKLFF; v_gene: TRBV4-3; j_gene: TRBJ1-4; abundance: .; d_gene: TRBD1
CDR3nt: TGTGCCAGCAGTGAATTTGGGGGTAGAGAGACCCAGTACTTC; CDR3aa: CASSEFGGRETQYF; v_gene: TRBV25-1; j_gene: TRBJ2-5; abundance: .; d_gene: .
CDR3nt: TGTGCCAGTAGTATAGGTTTCGGTCGGGCTGCAACGGGACAGGTCTTTAGCACAGATACGCAGTATTTT; CDR3aa: CASSIGFGRAATGQVFSTDTQYF; v_gene: TRBV19; j_gene: TRBJ2-3; abundance: .; d_gene: TRBD1
CDR3nt: TGTGCCAGCAGCTCGCGACTCCGGTACGGAGTGAACACTGAAGCTTTCTTT; CDR3aa: CASSSRLRYGVNTEAFF; v_gene: TRBV7-2; j_gene: TRBJ1-1; abundance: .; d_gene: .